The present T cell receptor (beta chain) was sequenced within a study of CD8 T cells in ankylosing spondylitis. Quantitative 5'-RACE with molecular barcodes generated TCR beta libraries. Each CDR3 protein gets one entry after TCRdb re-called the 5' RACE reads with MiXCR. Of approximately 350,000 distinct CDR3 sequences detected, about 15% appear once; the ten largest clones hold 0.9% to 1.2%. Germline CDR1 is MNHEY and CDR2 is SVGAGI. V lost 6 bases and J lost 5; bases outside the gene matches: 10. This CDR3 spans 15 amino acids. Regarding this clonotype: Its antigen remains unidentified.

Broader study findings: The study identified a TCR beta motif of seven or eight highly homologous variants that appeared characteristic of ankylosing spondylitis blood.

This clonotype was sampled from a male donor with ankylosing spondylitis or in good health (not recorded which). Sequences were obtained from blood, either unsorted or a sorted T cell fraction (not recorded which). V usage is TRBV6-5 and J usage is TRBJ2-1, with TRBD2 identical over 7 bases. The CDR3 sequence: CASSYGGTLDNEQFF. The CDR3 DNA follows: TGTGCCAGCAGCTACGGGGGGACTCTCGACAATGAGCAGTTCTTC.